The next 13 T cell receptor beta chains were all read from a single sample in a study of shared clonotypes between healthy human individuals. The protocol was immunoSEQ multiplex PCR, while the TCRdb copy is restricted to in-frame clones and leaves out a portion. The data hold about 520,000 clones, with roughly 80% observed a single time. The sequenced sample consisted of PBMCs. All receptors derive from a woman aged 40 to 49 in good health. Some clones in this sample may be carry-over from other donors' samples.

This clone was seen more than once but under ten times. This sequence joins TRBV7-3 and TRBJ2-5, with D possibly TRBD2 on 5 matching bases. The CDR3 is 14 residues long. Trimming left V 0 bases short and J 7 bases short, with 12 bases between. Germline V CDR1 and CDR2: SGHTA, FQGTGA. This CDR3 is CASSLTPQAGTQYF. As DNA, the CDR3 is TGTGCCAGCAGCTTAACGCCTCAGGCGGGGACCCAGTACTTC.

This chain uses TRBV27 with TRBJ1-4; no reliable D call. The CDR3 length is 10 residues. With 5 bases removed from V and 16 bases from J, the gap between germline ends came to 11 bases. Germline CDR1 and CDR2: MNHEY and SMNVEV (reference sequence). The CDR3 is CASSPREGFF. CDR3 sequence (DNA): TGTGCCAGCAGTCCCCGGGAAGGGTTTTTT.

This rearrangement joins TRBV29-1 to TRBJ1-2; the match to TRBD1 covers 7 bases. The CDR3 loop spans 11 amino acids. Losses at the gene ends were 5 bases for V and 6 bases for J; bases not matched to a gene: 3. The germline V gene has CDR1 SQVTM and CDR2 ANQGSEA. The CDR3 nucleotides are TGCAGCGTTAGGCAGGGGGATGGCTACACCTTC. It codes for CSVRQGDGYTF.

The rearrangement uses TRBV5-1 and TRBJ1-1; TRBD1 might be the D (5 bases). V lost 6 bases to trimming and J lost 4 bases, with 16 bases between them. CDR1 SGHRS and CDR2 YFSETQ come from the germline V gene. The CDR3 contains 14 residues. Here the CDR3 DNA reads TGCGCCAGCACCCAAACAGGCTTGACCACTGAAGCTTTCTTT. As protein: CASTQTGLTTEAFF.

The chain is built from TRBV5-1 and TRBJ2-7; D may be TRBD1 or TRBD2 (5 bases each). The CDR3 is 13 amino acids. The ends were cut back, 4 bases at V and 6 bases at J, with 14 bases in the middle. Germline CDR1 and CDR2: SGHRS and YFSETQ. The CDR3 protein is CASSRDPKGEQYF. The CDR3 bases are TGCGCCAGCAGCCGGGACCCGAAGGGCGAGCAGTACTTC.

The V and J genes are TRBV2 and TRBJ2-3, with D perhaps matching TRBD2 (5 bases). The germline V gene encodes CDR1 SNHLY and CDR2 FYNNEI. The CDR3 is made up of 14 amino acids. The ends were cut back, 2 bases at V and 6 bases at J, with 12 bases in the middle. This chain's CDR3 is CASSERGLGDTQYF. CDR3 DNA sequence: TGTGCCAGCAGTGAAAGAGGGTTGGGCGATACGCAGTATTTT. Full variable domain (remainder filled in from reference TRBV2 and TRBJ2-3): EPEVTQTPSHQVTQMGQEVILRCVPISNHLYFYWYRQILGQKVEFLVSFYNNEISEKSEIFDDQFSVERPDGSNFTLKIRSTKLEDSAMYFCASSERGLGDTQYFGPGTRLTVL.

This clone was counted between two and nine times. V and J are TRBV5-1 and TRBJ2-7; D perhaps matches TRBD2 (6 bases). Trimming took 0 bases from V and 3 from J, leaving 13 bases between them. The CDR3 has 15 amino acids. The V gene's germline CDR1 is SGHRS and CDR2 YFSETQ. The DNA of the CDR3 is TGCGCCAGCAGCTTGGTGGCGGGACGGCTCTACGAGCAGTACTTC. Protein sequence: CASSLVAGRLYEQYF.

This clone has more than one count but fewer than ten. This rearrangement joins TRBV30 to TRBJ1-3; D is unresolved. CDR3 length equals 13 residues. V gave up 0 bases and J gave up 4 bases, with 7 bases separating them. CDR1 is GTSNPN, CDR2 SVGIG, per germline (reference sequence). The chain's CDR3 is CAWSVVSGNTIYF. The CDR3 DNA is TGTGCCTGGAGTGTAGTTAGCGGAAACACCATATATTTT.

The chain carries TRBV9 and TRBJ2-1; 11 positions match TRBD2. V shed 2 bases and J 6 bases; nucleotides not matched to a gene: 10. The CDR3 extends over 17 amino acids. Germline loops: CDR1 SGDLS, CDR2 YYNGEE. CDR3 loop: CASSVGPWGLAVNEQFF. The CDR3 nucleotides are TGTGCCAGCAGCGTGGGGCCGTGGGGACTAGCGGTCAATGAGCAGTTCTTC.

For the CDR3, the DNA is TGTGCCAGCAGCCGGGACTACCTCCAGCCCCAGTACTTC. It codes for CASSRDYLQPQYF. The rearrangement joins TRBV7-3 to TRBJ2-7, with 7 bases lining up with TRBD2. In germline, CDR1 is SGHTA, CDR2 FQGTGA. After removal of 5 bases from V and 10 bases from J, the junction contained 11 bases not matched to a gene. The CDR3 extends over 13 amino acids.

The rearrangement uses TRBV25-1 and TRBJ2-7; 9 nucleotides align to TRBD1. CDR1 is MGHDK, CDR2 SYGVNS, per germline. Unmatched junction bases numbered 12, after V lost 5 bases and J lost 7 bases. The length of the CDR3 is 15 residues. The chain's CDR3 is CASSPWDRERGEQYF. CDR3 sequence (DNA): TGTGCCAGCAGTCCCTGGGACAGGGAGAGGGGTGAGCAGTACTTC.

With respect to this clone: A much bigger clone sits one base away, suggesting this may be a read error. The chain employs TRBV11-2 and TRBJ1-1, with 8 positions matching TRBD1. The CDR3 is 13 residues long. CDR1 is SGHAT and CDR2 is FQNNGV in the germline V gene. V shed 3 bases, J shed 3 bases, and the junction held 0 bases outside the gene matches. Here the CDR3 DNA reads TGTGCCAGCAGCTTGACAGGGGACACTGAAGCTTTCTTT. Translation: CASSLTGDTEAFF.

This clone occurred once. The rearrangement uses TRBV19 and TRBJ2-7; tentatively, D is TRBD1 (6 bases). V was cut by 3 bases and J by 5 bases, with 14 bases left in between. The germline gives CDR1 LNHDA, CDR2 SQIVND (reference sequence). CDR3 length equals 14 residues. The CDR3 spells CASSMGAIYHEQYF. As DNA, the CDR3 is TGTGCCAGTAGTATGGGGGCCATTTACCACGAGCAGTACTTC. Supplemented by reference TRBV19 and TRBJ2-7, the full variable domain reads DGGITQSPKYLFRKEGQNVTLSCEQNLNHDAMYWYRQDPGQGLRLIYYSQIVNDFQKGDIAEGYSVSREKKESFPLTVTSAQKNPTAFYLCASSMGAIYHEQYFGPGTRLTVT.